This TCR beta chain appears in the sequencing data of a study of CD8 T cells in Susac syndrome. This clonotype was counted a few times. RNA amounts of 0.5 to 1 ug underwent reverse transcription with random hexamers. Each CDR3 protein gets one entry after TCRdb re-called the immunoSEQ multiplex PCR reads with MiXCR. Here the sample spans approximately 190,000 distinct CDR3 sequences, 80% to 95% being singletons. TCR beta was sequenced from blood CD8+ and CD4+ T cells. The source material was CD4+ T cells from PBMCs. This sequence originates from a human donor in good health.

The CDR3 DNA is TGTGCCAGCAGCTTACTTCGCGAGACCCAGTACTTC. Translation: CASSLLRETQYF. V gene TRBV7-2 combines with J gene TRBJ2-5; D gene ambiguous. This CDR3 region has 12 residues. V was shortened by 2 bases and J by 5 bases, with 6 bases between the two germline ends. Germline V gene sequence: CDR1 SGHTA, CDR2 FQGNSA.